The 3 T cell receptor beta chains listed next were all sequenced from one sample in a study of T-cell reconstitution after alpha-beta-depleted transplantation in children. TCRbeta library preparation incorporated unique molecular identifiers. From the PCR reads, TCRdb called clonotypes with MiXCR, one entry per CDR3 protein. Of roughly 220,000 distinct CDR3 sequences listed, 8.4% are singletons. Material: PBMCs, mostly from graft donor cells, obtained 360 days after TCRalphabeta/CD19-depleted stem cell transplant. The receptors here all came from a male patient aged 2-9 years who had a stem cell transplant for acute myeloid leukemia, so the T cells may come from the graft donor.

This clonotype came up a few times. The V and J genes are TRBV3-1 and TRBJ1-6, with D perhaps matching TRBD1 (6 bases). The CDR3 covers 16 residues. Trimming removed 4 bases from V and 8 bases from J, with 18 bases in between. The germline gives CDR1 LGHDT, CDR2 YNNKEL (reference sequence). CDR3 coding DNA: TGTGCCAGCAGCCCCCGGAGGGGGGGTTGGGATTCACCCCTCCACTTT. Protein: CASSPRRGGWDSPLHF.

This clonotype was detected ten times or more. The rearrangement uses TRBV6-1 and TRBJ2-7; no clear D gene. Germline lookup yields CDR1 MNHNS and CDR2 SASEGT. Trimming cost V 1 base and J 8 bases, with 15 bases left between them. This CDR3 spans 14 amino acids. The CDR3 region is CASSEVWVRAQQYF. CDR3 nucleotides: TGTGCCAGCAGTGAAGTTTGGGTCAGAGCTCAGCAGTACTTC.

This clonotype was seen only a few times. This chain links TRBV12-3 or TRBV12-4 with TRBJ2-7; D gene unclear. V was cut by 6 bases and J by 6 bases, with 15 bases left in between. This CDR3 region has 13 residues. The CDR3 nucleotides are TGTGCCAGCAGCCCGAGCCTCGGTAGCGAGCAGTACGTC. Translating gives CASSPSLGSEQYV.